A selection of T cell receptor beta chains follows, all from one sample in a study of blood T cell repertoires in COVID-19. TCRdb's table, derived via immunoSEQ multiplex PCR, lists solely in-frame clones and lacks some. The repertoire has around 130,000 clones, around 85% of them found once; the top ten carry about 18%. Input material: peripheral blood. The origin of the receptors is a woman of 80 years or more with acute or convalescent COVID-19. CDR3s include the opening cysteine and the closing phenylalanine or tryptophan. D genes are given only for firm matches. Rows may omit the clone size; those that give it use once, few, many or a size class.

clone size | CDR3 length | D gene | J gene | V gene | CDR3 protein | CDR3 DNA
- | 15 | TRBD1 | TRBJ1-6 | TRBV6-5 | CASSPTGTGDSPLHF | TGTGCCAGCAGCCCGACCGGGACAGGAGATTCACCCCTCCACTTT
- | 20 | TRBD1 | TRBJ1-6 | TRBV6-1 | CASSEALGTGRLTYNSPLHF | TGTGCCAGCAGTGAAGCGCTCGGGACAGGTCGCCTCACCTATAATTCACCCCTCCACTTT
- | 14 | TRBD2 | TRBJ2-1 | TRBV2 | CASTTSGRRNEQFF | TGTGCCAGCACGACTAGCGGACGTAGGAATGAGCAGTTCTTC
- | 14 | TRBD1 | TRBJ1-5 | TRBV10-1 | CASSGTGVRQPQHF | TGCGCCAGCAGTGGGACAGGGGTTCGTCAGCCCCAGCATTTT
- | 15 | - | TRBJ1-3 | TRBV7-9 | CASTKLGAGGNTIYF | TGTGCCAGCACCAAACTGGGGGCAGGTGGAAACACCATATATTTT
- | 19 | TRBD2 | TRBJ2-3 | TRBV2 | CASSNFPTSGGGPTATQYF | TGTGCCAGCTCTAACTTCCCGACTAGCGGAGGCGGCCCAACAGCTACGCAGTATTTT
- | 13 | - | TRBJ2-3 | TRBV5-6 | CASSLAGIKTQYF | TGTGCCAGCAGCTTGGCGGGGATCAAGACGCAGTATTTT
- | 18 | TRBD2 | TRBJ2-3 | TRBV10-3 | CAIRPSAGGPSRTDTQYF | TGTGCCATCAGACCCTCAGCGGGAGGGCCCTCGAGGACAGATACGCAGTATTTT
- | 14 | TRBD1 | TRBJ2-7 | TRBV27 | CASSPRDSPVKQYF | TGTGCCAGCAGTCCCCGGGACAGCCCTGTCAAGCAGTACTTC
- | 15 | TRBD2 | TRBJ2-2 | TRBV15 | CATSTGTRHTGELFF | TGTGCCACCAGCACCGGGACTAGACACACCGGGGAGCTGTTTTTT
few | 12 | - | TRBJ1-2 | TRBV30 | CAWSSQVYGYTF | TGTGCCTGGAGTTCACAGGTCTATGGCTACACCTTC
few | 12 | - | TRBJ1-3 | TRBV3-1/TRBV3-2 | CASSLVEDTIYF | TGTGCCAGCAGCCTGGTCGAGGACACCATATATTTT
few | 15 | TRBD1 | TRBJ1-2 | TRBV4-3 | CASSQEIQGAYGYTF | TGCGCCAGCAGCCAAGAAATCCAGGGGGCCTATGGCTACACCTTC
- | 14 | TRBD1 | TRBJ1-1 | TRBV30 | CAWTGTGTWTEAFF | TGTGCCTGGACCGGGACAGGGACCTGGACTGAAGCTTTCTTT
- | 17 | TRBD1 | TRBJ1-2 | TRBV4-1 | CARPSLHRGPRGCGYTF | TGCGCCCGCCCTTCGCTGCACAGGGGGCCCCGAGGATGTGGCTACACCTTC
- | 13 | - | TRBJ1-1 | TRBV12-3/TRBV12-4 | CASSLTGLGEAFF | TGTGCCAGCAGTTTAACAGGCCTAGGGGAAGCTTTCTTT
- | 11 | - | TRBJ2-7 | TRBV12-3/TRBV12-4 | CASRLAGEQYF | TGTGCCAGCAGGCTGGCGGGGGAGCAGTACTTC
- | 15 | TRBD1 | TRBJ1-2 | TRBV2 | CASSGDRGIVNGYTF | TGTGCCAGCAGCGGGGACAGGGGGATTGTAAATGGCTACACCTTC